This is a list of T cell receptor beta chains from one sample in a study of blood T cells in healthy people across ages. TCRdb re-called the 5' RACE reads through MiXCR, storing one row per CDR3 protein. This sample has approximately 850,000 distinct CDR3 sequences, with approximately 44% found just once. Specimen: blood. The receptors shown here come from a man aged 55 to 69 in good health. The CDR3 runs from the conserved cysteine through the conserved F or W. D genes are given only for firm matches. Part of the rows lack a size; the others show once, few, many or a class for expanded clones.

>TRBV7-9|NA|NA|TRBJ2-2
CASSLAVGQNTGELFF
TGTGCCAGCAGCTTAGCAGTCGGGCAGAACACCGGGGAGCTGTTTTTT
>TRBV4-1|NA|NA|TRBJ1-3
CASSQNSPGNTIYF
TGCGCCAGCAGCCAGAATAGCCCTGGAAACACCATATATTTT
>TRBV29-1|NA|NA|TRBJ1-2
CSASRGSQGYTF
TGCAGCGCGTCGAGGGGGTCACAGGGCTACACCTTC
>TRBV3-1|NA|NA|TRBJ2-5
CASSPIGQISGETQYF
TGTGCCAGCAGCCCCATCGGACAAATCTCGGGAGAGACCCAGTACTTC
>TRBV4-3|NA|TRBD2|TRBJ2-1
CASSQSTSRSYSEQFF
TGCGCCAGCAGCCAATCGACTAGCCGAAGCTACAGTGAGCAGTTCTTC
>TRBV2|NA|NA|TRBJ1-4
CASIENEANEKLFF
TGTGCCAGCATCGAAAACGAAGCTAATGAAAAACTGTTTTTT
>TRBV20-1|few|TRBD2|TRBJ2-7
CSARVRSSGGNEFYEQYF
TGCAGTGCTAGAGTGAGGTCTAGCGGGGGGAATGAATTTTACGAGCAGTACTTC
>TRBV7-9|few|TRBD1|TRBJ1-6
CASSSGQLGDYNSPLHF
TGTGCCAGCAGCTCGGGACAGCTAGGGGATTATAATTCACCCCTCCACTTT
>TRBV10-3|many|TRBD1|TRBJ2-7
CAISERGQNYEQYF
TGTGCCATCAGTGAGCGGGGACAGAACTACGAGCAGTACTTC
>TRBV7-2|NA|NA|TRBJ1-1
CASSLLAGPTFF
TGTGCCAGCAGCTTATTGGCGGGGCCGACTTTCTTT
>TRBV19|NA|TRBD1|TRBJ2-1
CASSPRQGPNEQFF
TGTGCCAGTAGCCCTAGACAGGGACCTAATGAGCAGTTCTTC
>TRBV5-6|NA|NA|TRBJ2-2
CASSIDTGELFF
TGTGCCAGCAGCATTGACACCGGGGAGCTGTTTTTT
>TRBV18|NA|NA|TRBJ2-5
CASSPLRMEETQYF
TGTGCCAGCTCACCACTAAGGATGGAAGAGACCCAGTACTTC
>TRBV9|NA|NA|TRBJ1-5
CACSALGDSNQPQHF
TGTGCCTGCAGCGCCCTGGGGGATAGCAATCAGCCCCAGCATTTT
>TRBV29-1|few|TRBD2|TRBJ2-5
CSVGGGSQETQYF
TGCAGCGTTGGCGGCGGGAGTCAAGAGACCCAGTACTTC
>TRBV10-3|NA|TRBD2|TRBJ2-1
CAISESTSGGSRDEQFF
TGTGCCATCAGTGAGTCGACTAGCGGGGGTTCTCGGGATGAGCAGTTCTTC
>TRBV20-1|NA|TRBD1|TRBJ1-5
CSARVLGTGGQPQHF
TGCAGTGCTAGAGTCTTGGGAACAGGGGGGCAGCCCCAGCATTTT
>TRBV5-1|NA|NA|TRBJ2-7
CASSLGQGLPGEQYF
TGCGCCAGCAGCTTGGGGCAGGGGCTCCCAGGCGAGCAGTACTTC
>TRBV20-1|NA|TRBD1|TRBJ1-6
CSAPRVGQGLDSPLHF
TGCAGTGCCCCCCGGGTGGGACAGGGGTTAGATTCACCCCTCCACTTT
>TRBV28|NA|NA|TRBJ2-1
CASSSPLRGNEQFF
TGTGCCAGCAGTTCCCCACTCCGGGGCAATGAGCAGTTCTTC
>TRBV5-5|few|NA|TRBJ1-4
CASSWTYEGEKLFF
TGTGCCAGCAGCTGGACGTACGAAGGTGAAAAACTGTTTTTT
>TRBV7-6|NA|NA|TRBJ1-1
CASSADSRMNTEAFF
TGTGCCAGCAGCGCAGATTCAAGAATGAACACTGAAGCTTTCTTT
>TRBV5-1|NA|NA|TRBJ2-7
CASSDDRGGREQYF
TGCGCCAGCAGCGACGACAGGGGAGGGCGCGAGCAGTACTTC
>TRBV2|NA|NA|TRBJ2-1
CASRRLEYINEQFF
TGTGCCAGCAGAAGACTAGAATACATCAATGAGCAGTTCTTC
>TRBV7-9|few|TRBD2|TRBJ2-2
CASSSYESGTNTGELFF
TGTGCCAGCAGTTCCTACGAAAGCGGGACCAACACCGGGGAGCTGTTTTTT
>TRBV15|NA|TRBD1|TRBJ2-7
CATSTMTGIHEQYF
TGTGCCACCAGCACAATGACAGGGATCCACGAGCAGTACTTC
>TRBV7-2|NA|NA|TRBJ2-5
CASSLRGVSETQYF
TGTGCCAGCAGCTTAAGAGGGGTGTCGGAGACCCAGTACTTC
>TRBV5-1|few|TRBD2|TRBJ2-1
CASSLVPAGDEQFF
TGCGCCAGCAGCTTGGTGCCAGCGGGGGATGAGCAGTTCTTC
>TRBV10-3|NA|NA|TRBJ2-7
CAISEPGQIYEQYF
TGTGCCATCAGTGAACCTGGACAGATATACGAGCAGTACTTC
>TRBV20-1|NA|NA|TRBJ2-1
CSAPWQGGGNEQFF
TGCAGTGCCCCTTGGCAGGGAGGGGGCAATGAGCAGTTCTTC
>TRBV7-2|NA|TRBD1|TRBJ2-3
CASSSQGAPDTQYF
TGTGCCAGCAGCTCTCAGGGGGCCCCAGATACGCAGTATTTT
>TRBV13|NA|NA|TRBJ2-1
CASTTAFSSYNEQFF
TGTGCCAGCACCACCGCATTCAGCTCCTACAATGAGCAGTTCTTC
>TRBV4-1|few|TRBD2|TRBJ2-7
CASSHLAGAIYEQYF
TGCGCCAGCAGCCACCTAGCGGGGGCTATCTACGAGCAGTACTTC